The source of this T cell receptor beta chain is a study of blood T cell repertoires in COVID-19 (dated by TCRdb to between 2020 and 2021). Turning to the overall study: The collaborator samples originated in the United States, Italy and Spain and spanned the acute and convalescent phases of COVID-19. The material from the prospective study consisted of cDNA or gDNA derived from T cells, B-cell-depleted T cells, or PBMCs. Subjects who had been exposed to COVID-19, were actively infected with it, or had recovered from it provided the deeply sampled blood TCRbeta repertoires that made up the dataset. The repertoires were released in a freely available public database meant as a resource for research on the immune response to SARS-CoV-2. The samples were drawn from the first 160 participants of the ongoing ImmuneRACE study and from 950 to 1,500 subjects provided by 6 global collaborators. Sample metadata almost always included a de-identified subject ID, COVID-19 status, age in years and sex. Where HLA class I and class II types were available, the types were taken from metadata supplied by the sample provider, not from assay-based typing.

About this clone itself: Its antigen is not yet known. There are no base qualities to consult, and no much larger clone falls within one base.

Results and caveats for the whole study, not just this receptor: The quantity of clinical and demographic metadata differed by source and by participant and was supplied without curation.

Trimming removed 7 bases from V and 8 bases from J, leaving 21 bases between the germline ends. CDR1 LNHDA and CDR2 SQIVND were looked up in the germline V gene (reference sequence). The CDR3 goes from the cysteine to the phenylalanine over 15 residues. Just the 45-base CDR3 DNA is kept, in frame starting at base 1. TCRbeta CDR3 regions were amplified from genomic DNA using the immunoSEQ Assay, a bias-controlled multiplex PCR. The paper's data handling went like this. Nucleated cell counts per sample were estimated from amplification of reference gene primers within the assay. Sequence reads were collapsed and filtered to measure the absolute abundance of every unique TCRbeta CDR3 rearrangement. For each sample, productive Simpson clonality was calculated by taking the square root of Simpson's diversity index across productive rearrangements. The table comes from immuneACCESS by way of TCRdb, which keeps in-frame sequences with V and J called. Part of the clones is missing from these tables; in studies checked, under half for an unresolved V gene and the rest for unknown reasons. V and J calls and clone size are given by that table; D and trimming were obtained from the DNA. The sample includes approximately 35,000 clones, with around 90% observed a single time. 14% of the sample is taken by the ten largest.

Each collaborating institution followed its own protocols to collect whole blood in K2EDTA tubes. For TCRbeta analysis, collaborators shipped samples in one of three forms: frozen whole blood, isolated PBMCs, or DNA extracted from either of those sample types. The receptor comes from a man aged 55 to 70 with active COVID-19. Sequenced sample: peripheral blood. The receptor chain draws on TRBV19 and TRBJ2-1, with the identity of the D gene unclear. At the DNA level, the sequence is TGTGCCAGTATTGGTCGGGTTCCTAGTGGTTATGAGCAGTTCTTC. Translated, this gives CASIGRVPSGYEQFF.